This TCR beta chain emerged from a study of coeliac disease. Sequencing was performed with immunoSEQ multiplex PCR; in TCRdb, only in-frame clones are kept and a portion is missing. The sample has around 2,000 clones; over 60% are singletons. On this clone itself: Its antigen is still unknown.

Findings and caveats of the study: Published gliadin-specific TRB sequences appeared in about 50% of the 18 coeliac samples, 1 of 6 controls. Lower clonality than controls marked TRB and TRG repertoires from active celiac intraepithelial and lamina propria samples.

The CDR3 is 15 amino acids. V lost 0 bases, J lost 0 bases, and 4 bases stayed unmatched. Germline values: CDR1 GTSNPN, CDR2 SVGIG (reference sequence). Specimen: lamina propria lymphocytes from the gut. The gene calls are TRBV30 and TRBJ2-7, with 8 bases that match TRBD1. The clonotype comes from a woman between 25 and 40 years old with active celiac disease. The CDR3, as DNA: TGTGCCTGGAGTGTACTTACAGGGGGCTCCTACGAGCAGTACTTC. Its protein is CAWSVLTGGSYEQYF.